The 16 T cell receptor beta chains given below trace back to one sample, sequenced in a study of cytomegalovirus exposure and HLA in healthy donors. A multiplex PCR was run with 60 Vbeta primers and 13 Jbeta primers. Profiled with immunoSEQ multiplex PCR; TCRdb holds only in-frame clones, not every one. The sample gives around 160,000 clones, around 80% of which show up once; around 8.3% is in the top ten. The source material was PBMCs. The receptors shown here come from a woman aged 35 to 49 in good health and CMV-seropositive.

The chain joins TRBV7-8 to TRBJ2-2; D is ambiguous. CDR1 SGHVS and CDR2 FQNEAQ come from the germline V gene. V lost 4 bases, J lost 5 bases, and 11 bases lay in between. This CDR3 has 14 residues. CDR3 nucleotides: TGTGCCAGCAGCTCCGGGTCCTTAACCGGGGAGCTGTTTTTT. Protein product: CASSSGSLTGELFF. The full variable domain, in which reference TRBV7-8 and TRBJ2-2 provide the parts outside the CDR3, is GAGVSQSPRYKVAKRGQDVALRCDPISGHVSLFWYQQALGQGPEFLTYFQNEAQLDKSGLPSDRFFAERPEGSVSTLKIQRTQQEDSAVYLCASSSGSLTGELFFGEGSRLTVL.

This clone was picked up a small number of times. V is TRBV19 and J is TRBJ2-3, with D possibly being TRBD2 (5 bases). The germline V gene encodes CDR1 LNHDA and CDR2 SQIVND (reference sequence). V was trimmed by 6 bases and J by 0 bases, leaving 13 bases between them. The CDR3 totals 15 residues. The CDR3 coding sequence is TGTGCCAGTAGGAACCGAGGGAAGAGCACAGATACGCAGTATTTT. It codes for CASRNRGKSTDTQYF.

This chain joins TRBV7-9 and TRBJ2-3; tentatively, D is TRBD1 (6 bases). This CDR3 spans 15 amino acids. Trimming left V 10 bases short and J 2 bases short, with 19 bases between. The V gene's germline CDR1 is SEHNR and CDR2 FQNEAQ (reference sequence). The CDR3 is CAIRAEGHVTDTQYF. DNA of the CDR3: TGTGCCATCCGGGCAGAGGGACACGTCACAGATACGCAGTATTTT.

This clone was seen once. The CDR3 reads CASSFTGTANTGELFF. As DNA, the CDR3 is TGTGCCAGCAGTTTCACCGGGACAGCGAACACCGGGGAGCTGTTTTTT. The genes are TRBV5-5 and TRBJ2-2; 7 positions agree with TRBD1. The CDR3 has 16 residues. Germline V gene data show CDR1 as SGHKS and CDR2 as YYEKEE (reference sequence). Trimming took 5 bases from V and 0 from J; bases not matched to a gene: 7.

The chain carries TRBV6-1 and TRBJ1-3, with no clear D. CDR1 MNHNS and CDR2 SASEGT come from the germline V gene. V lost 7 bases and J 0 bases, leaving 13 bases between the germline ends. This CDR3 comprises 15 residues. The CDR3 bases are TGTGCCAGCATTGACACAGCTCACTCTGGAAACACCATATATTTT. Amino acids: CASIDTAHSGNTIYF.

The rearrangement links TRBV4-3 to TRBJ2-4; 11 bases agree with TRBD1. V trimming: 3 bases; J trimming: 7 bases; junction bases outside the gene matches: 11. Germline lookup yields CDR1 LGHNA and CDR2 YSLEER. The CDR3 has 17 residues. In DNA form, the CDR3 reads TGCGCCAGCAGCCAGGAGACAGGGACAGGGGGGCTGAACATTCAGTACTTC. It yields the protein CASSQETGTGGLNIQYF.

The gene calls are TRBV7-2 and TRBJ2-2; 15 nucleotides match TRBD2. Germline V CDR1 and CDR2: SGHTA, FQGNSA. The V segment lost 8 bases and the J segment 7 bases; nucleotides outside the gene matches: 11. CDR3 size: 17 residues. The CDR3 loop reads CASPAPGLAGGGGELFF. CDR3 DNA: TGTGCCAGCCCCGCGCCGGGACTAGCGGGAGGAGGCGGGGAGCTGTTTTTT.

The chain carries TRBV9 and TRBJ2-5, with 9 bases lining up with TRBD2. The CDR3 length is 16 residues. The ends lost 2 bases at V and 1 base at J; junction bases unmatched: 6. Germline V gene sequence: CDR1 SGDLS, CDR2 YYNGEE. In nucleotides, the CDR3 is TGTGCCAGCAGCGTGGGTCTAGCGGGAATCCAAGAGACCCAGTACTTC. This encodes CASSVGLAGIQETQYF. Using reference TRBV9 and TRBJ2-5 for the parts outside the CDR3, the full variable domain is DSGVTQTPKHLITATGQRVTLRCSPRSGDLSVYWYQQSLDQGLQFLIQYYNGEERAKGNILERFSAQQFPDLHSELNLSSLELGDSALYFCASSVGLAGIQETQYFGPGTRLLVL.

The chain joins TRBV28 to TRBJ2-7, with TRBD1 identical over 11 bases. Germline trimming cut 5 bases from V and 6 bases from J; bases unmatched to any gene: 9. The CDR3 length is 15 residues. Germline values: CDR1 MDHEN, CDR2 SYDVKM. The CDR3 DNA follows: TGTGCCAGCAGTCCCCTGGGACAGGGGGTTTCCGAGCAGTACTTC. It translates to CASSPLGQGVSEQYF.

V gene TRBV5-6 combines with J gene TRBJ2-1; 9 bases agree with TRBD1. The CDR3 contains 18 residues. With 0 bases clipped from V and 4 bases from J, the junction kept 11 bases outside the gene matches. CDR1 is SGHDT and CDR2 is YYEEEE in the germline V gene. CDR3 coding DNA: TGTGCCAGCAGCTTGGGCCACCTTTGGACAGGGGCGTACAATGAGCAGTTCTTC. It is translated as CASSLGHLWTGAYNEQFF.

The chain recombines TRBV18 with TRBJ2-7; TRBD2 matches 11 bases. The germline V gene encodes CDR1 KGHSH and CDR2 LQKENI. With V trimmed by 2 bases and J by 3 bases, 3 bases remained unmatched. This CDR3 contains 15 residues. CDR3 sequence reads: CASSPSSGRIYEQYF. The CDR3 DNA follows: TGTGCCAGCTCACCATCTAGCGGGAGGATCTACGAGCAGTACTTC. Filled out from reference TRBV18 and TRBJ2-7, the complete variable domain reads NAGVMQNPRHLVRRRGQEARLRCSPMKGHSHVYWYRQLPEEGLKFMVYLQKENIIDESGMPKERFSAEFPKEGPSILRIQQVVRGDSAAYFCASSPSSGRIYEQYFGPGTRLTVT.

The chain employs TRBV7-9 and TRBJ2-2; 7 bases match TRBD1. J lost 1 base, V lost 5 bases, and 4 bases had no gene match. The CDR3 contains 15 residues. Germline CDR1 is SEHNR and CDR2 is FQNEAQ (reference sequence). CDR3: CASSQTGLNTGELFF. CDR3 nucleotides: TGTGCCAGCAGCCAGACAGGGTTGAACACCGGGGAGCTGTTTTTT.

The genes are TRBV7-8 and TRBJ1-1, with 7 bases identical to TRBD1. The CDR3 sequence is 15 residues long. Germline loops: CDR1 SGHVS, CDR2 FQNEAQ. Losses at the gene ends were 5 bases for V and 0 bases for J; bases not matched to a gene: 6. CDR3 residues: CASSPTGYMNTEAFF. Here the CDR3 DNA reads TGTGCCAGCAGCCCGACAGGGTATATGAACACTGAAGCTTTCTTT.

The chain uses TRBV9 and TRBJ1-1; 8 bases match TRBD1. CDR1 is SGDLS, CDR2 YYNGEE, per germline. This CDR3 has 14 residues. V trimming: 6 bases; J trimming: 2 bases; junction bases outside the gene matches: 6. The CDR3 region is CASTRTGQNTEAFF. The CDR3 DNA sequence: TGTGCCAGCACCCGGACAGGGCAAAACACTGAAGCTTTCTTT. Together with reference TRBV9 and TRBJ1-1, the CDR3 gives the full variable domain: DSGVTQTPKHLITATGQRVTLRCSPRSGDLSVYWYQQSLDQGLQFLIQYYNGEERAKGNILERFSAQQFPDLHSELNLSSLELGDSALYFCASTRTGQNTEAFFGQGTRLTVV.

This clone was detected a few times. In the same sample, other DNA sequences code for this CDR3. J is TRBJ1-1 and V is TRBV6-1; perhaps TRBD1 as D (5 bases). Trimming removed 0 bases from V and 5 bases from J, with 10 bases in between. This CDR3 contains 14 residues. Germline values: CDR1 MNHNS, CDR2 SASEGT. The CDR3 here is CASSEAGGETEAFF. The DNA for the CDR3 is TGTGCCAGCAGTGAAGCGGGGGGGGAGACTGAAGCTTTCTTT.

This clone was detected only once. The chain recombines TRBV28 with TRBJ2-7, with D possibly matching TRBD2 (6 bases). Germline values: CDR1 MDHEN, CDR2 SYDVKM. V was shortened by 4 bases and J by 3 bases, with 19 bases between the two germline ends. The CDR3 totals 16 residues. The CDR3 coding sequence is TGTGCCAGCAGTTCCTATCGACTAGTCCTCCGCTACGAGCAGTACTTC. Encoded protein: CASSSYRLVLRYEQYF.